This T cell receptor beta chain was documented in a study of blood T cell repertoires in COVID-19. Trimming shortened V by 4 bases and J by 10 bases, and 8 bases separated the two germline ends. Per germline, CDR1 SGHDT and CDR2 YYEEEE. The CDR3 runs to 11 residues. TCRdb's copy holds only in-frame clones and misses some; the assay was immunoSEQ multiplex PCR. The sample lists around 200,000 clones; 85% to 90% were seen once. Study members were between roughly 18 and 89 years old and lived in 20 to 25 US regions. In assigning cohorts, the study relied on participant-reported clinical history. This receptor was taken from a woman between 50 and 59 years old in a cohort exposed to, infected with or recovered from COVID-19 (not recorded which). The sequencing input was PBMCs or T cells enriched from blood (not recorded which). This sequence joins TRBV5-6 and TRBJ1-4, with D perhaps TRBD1 (5 bases). This CDR3 is CASSLDTKLFF. CDR3 bases: TGTGCCAGCAGCCTGGACACAAAACTGTTTTTT.